Listed below are T cell receptor beta chains from one sample, sequenced in a study of shared clonotypes between healthy human individuals. The method was immunoSEQ multiplex PCR; TCRdb's version includes in-frame clones alone and lacks a portion of them. Among 2.5 million or so clones listed, around 90% were seen once. What was sequenced was naive CD4+ T cells sorted from blood. The receptors were sampled from a man younger than 35 in good health. The conserved cysteine and the conserved F or W are not part of the CDR3 here. Each record gives: V gene, CDR3 protein.

v_gene: TRBV4-1
CDR3aa: ASSLDLAGGPLSTDTQY

v_gene: TRBV7-2
CDR3aa: ASSLQRESYEQY

v_gene: TRBV27
CDR3aa: ASRLQGRENTGELF

v_gene: TRBV10-3
CDR3aa: AILDRTRNTQY

v_gene: TRBV10-3
CDR3aa: AIRRPQQETQY

v_gene: TRBV5-1
CDR3aa: ASSLGVADTQY

v_gene: TRBV18
CDR3aa: ASSPLGQENYGYT

v_gene: TRBV5-1
CDR3aa: ASSLDTVNYGYT

v_gene: TRBV12-5
CDR3aa: ASRSRGHPGNEQF

v_gene: TRBV5-6
CDR3aa: ASSLMAGSYGYT

v_gene: TRBV7-8
CDR3aa: ASSLVGDRGVGQPQH

v_gene: TRBV7-8
CDR3aa: ASSLDPGATEAF

v_gene: TRBV6-5
CDR3aa: ASSYGGSPLH

v_gene: TRBV19
CDR3aa: ASSIDPGQGGFLKY

v_gene: TRBV6-5
CDR3aa: ASSYSWTGGEKLF

v_gene: TRBV5-1
CDR3aa: ASSLEAGEVDTEAF

v_gene: TRBV10-2
CDR3aa: ASSDQTVEAF

v_gene: TRBV6-5
CDR3aa: ASSYYSGAVNTEAF

v_gene: TRBV19
CDR3aa: ASQDRGNSPLH

v_gene: TRBV5-1
CDR3aa: ASSLSTAVENIQY

v_gene: TRBV30
CDR3aa: AWSVGTEGQPQH

v_gene: TRBV7-2
CDR3aa: ASSLTGLWGYT

v_gene: TRBV7-2
CDR3aa: ASSSTSGSFNEQF

v_gene: TRBV18
CDR3aa: ASSPGIGETQY

v_gene: TRBV23-1
CDR3aa: ASSHLGARRPAVLH

v_gene: TRBV15
CDR3aa: ATSEGQGSNQPQH

v_gene: TRBV6-5
CDR3aa: ASSQGLMNTEAF

v_gene: TRBV9
CDR3aa: ASSVWHHPGSTNYGYT

v_gene: TRBV10-3
CDR3aa: AISGQGTSYEQY

v_gene: TRBV7-8
CDR3aa: ASRIGMNTEAF

v_gene: TRBV29-1
CDR3aa: SVGFRAATEAF

v_gene: TRBV19
CDR3aa: ASSLGQLNTGELF

v_gene: TRBV27
CDR3aa: ASSLTGTGSPLH

v_gene: TRBV30
CDR3aa: AWGRQGYEQF

v_gene: TRBV30
CDR3aa: AWSPGLGSNQPQH

v_gene: TRBV6-5
CDR3aa: ASSYSGDRDYEQY

v_gene: TRBV6-1
CDR3aa: ASSALDPTWEKLF

v_gene: TRBV7-2
CDR3aa: ASSLRQGGNEKLF

v_gene: TRBV11-2
CDR3aa: ASSFRDRVSAF

v_gene: TRBV18
CDR3aa: ASSPRDTSGANVLT

v_gene: TRBV7-2
CDR3aa: ASSSYPGMRNEQF

v_gene: TRBV7-2
CDR3aa: ASSLIPGLASYNEQF

v_gene: TRBV27
CDR3aa: ASRSSGKETQY

v_gene: TRBV10-3
CDR3aa: AISGGSGTDTQY

v_gene: TRBV6-6
CDR3aa: ASSYVNIQGYT

v_gene: TRBV11-2
CDR3aa: ASSLGLYPGNPNTEAF

v_gene: TRBV5-1
CDR3aa: ASARERQANTEAF

v_gene: TRBV13
CDR3aa: ASSLGLASSTDTQY

v_gene: TRBV19
CDR3aa: ATEGGGLGQPQH

v_gene: TRBV4-1
CDR3aa: ASSQEGPVPSYEQY

v_gene: TRBV4-2
CDR3aa: ASSELAGGIYTQY

v_gene: TRBV6-6
CDR3aa: ASSREPNQPQH

v_gene: TRBV29-1
CDR3aa: SVEDRQTRGAEAF

v_gene: TRBV5-4
CDR3aa: ASSLDLWGGHTEAF